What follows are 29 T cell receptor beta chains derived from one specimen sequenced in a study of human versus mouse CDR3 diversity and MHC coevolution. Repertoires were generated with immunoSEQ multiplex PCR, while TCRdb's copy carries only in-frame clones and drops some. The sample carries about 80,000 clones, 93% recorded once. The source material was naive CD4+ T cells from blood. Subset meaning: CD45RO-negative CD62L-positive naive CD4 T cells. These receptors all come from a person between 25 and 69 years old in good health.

The CDR3 here is CASSLDRPNTEAFF. CDR3 bases: TGCGCCAGCAGCCTCGACAGGCCGAACACTGAAGCTTTCTTT. The chain has TRBV5-1 and TRBJ1-1; D may be TRBD1 (6 bases). CDR3 length: 14 amino acids. CDR1 and CDR2 from the germline V gene are SGHRS and YFSETQ. Trimming removed 4 bases at V and 1 base at J, with 11 bases between.

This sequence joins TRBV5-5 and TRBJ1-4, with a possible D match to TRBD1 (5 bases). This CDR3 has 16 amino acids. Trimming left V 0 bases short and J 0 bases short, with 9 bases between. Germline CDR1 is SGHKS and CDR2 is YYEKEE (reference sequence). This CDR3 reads CASSLAGGATNEKLFF. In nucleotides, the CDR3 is TGTGCCAGCAGCTTGGCCGGGGGGGCAACTAATGAAAAACTGTTTTTT.

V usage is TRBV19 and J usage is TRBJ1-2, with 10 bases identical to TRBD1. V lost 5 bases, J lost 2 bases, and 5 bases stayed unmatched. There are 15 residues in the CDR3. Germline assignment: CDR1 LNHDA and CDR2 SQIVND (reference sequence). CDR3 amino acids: CASSFSTGGNYGYTF. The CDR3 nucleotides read TGTGCCAGTAGTTTCTCGACAGGGGGCAACTATGGCTACACCTTC.

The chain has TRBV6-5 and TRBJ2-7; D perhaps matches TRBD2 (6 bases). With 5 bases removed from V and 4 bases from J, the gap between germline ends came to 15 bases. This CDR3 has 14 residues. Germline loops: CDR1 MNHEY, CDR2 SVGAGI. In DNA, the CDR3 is TGTGCCAGCAGTGCCCAGAAGGGAGGTTACGAGCAGTACTTC. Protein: CASSAQKGGYEQYF.

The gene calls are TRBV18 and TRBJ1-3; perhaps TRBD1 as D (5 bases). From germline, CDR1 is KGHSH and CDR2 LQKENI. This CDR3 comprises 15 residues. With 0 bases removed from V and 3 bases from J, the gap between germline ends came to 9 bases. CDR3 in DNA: TGTGCCAGCTCACCACCCTCCGGGGGTGGAAACACCATATATTTT. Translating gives CASSPPSGGGNTIYF.

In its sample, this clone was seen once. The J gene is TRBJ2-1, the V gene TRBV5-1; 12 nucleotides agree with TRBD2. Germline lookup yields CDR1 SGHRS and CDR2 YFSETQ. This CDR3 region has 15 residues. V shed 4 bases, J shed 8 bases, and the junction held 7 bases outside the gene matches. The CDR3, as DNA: TGCGCCAGCAGCCAGACTAGCGGGAGTAGGTATGAGCAGTTCTTC. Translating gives CASSQTSGSRYEQFF.

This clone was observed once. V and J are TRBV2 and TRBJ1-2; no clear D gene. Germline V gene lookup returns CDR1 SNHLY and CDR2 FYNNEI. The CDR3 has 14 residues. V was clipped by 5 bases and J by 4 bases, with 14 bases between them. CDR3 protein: CASSPNEVVYGYTF. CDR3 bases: TGTGCCAGCAGTCCCAACGAGGTGGTCTATGGCTACACCTTC.

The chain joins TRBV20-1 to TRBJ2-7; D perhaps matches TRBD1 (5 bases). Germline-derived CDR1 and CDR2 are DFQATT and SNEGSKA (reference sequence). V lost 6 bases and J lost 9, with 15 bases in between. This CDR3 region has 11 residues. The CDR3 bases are TGCAGTGCCCTCCAGGACAATCCGCAGTACTTC. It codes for CSALQDNPQYF.

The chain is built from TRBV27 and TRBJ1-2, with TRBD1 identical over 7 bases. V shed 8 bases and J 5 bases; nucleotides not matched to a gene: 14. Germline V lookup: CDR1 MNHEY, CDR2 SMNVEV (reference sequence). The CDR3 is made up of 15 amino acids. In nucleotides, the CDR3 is TGTGCCAGCGGTTGGGGACAGTCCTCGGGGTATGGCTACACCTTC. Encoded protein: CASGWGQSSGYGYTF.

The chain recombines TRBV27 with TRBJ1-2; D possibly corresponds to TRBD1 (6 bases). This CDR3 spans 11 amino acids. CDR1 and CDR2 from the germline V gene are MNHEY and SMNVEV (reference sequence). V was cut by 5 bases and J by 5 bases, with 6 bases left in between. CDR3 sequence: CASSTGYGYTF. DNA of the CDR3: TGTGCCAGCAGTACAGGGTATGGCTACACCTTC.

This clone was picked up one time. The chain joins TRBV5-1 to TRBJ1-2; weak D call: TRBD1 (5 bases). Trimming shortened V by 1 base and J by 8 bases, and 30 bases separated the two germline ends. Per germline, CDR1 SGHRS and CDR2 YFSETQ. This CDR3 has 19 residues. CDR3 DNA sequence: TGCGCCAGCAGCTTGCGAAGGCCGGGGGAGGGACCCCCCGGGTCCGGCTACACCTTC. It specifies CASSLRRPGEGPPGSGYTF. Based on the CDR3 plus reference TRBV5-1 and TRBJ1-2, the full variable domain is KAGVTQTPRYLIKTRGQQVTLSCSPISGHRSVSWYQQTPGQGLQFLFEYFSETQRNKGNFPGRFSGRQFSNSRSEMNVSTLELGDSALYLCASSLRRPGEGPPGSGYTFGSGTRLTVV.

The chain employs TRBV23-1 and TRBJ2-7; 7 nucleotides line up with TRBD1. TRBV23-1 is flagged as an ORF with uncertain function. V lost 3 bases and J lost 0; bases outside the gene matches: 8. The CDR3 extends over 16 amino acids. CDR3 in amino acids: CASSHSDRTLSYEQYF. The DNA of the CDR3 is TGCGCCAGCAGTCACTCGGACAGGACCCTCTCCTACGAGCAGTACTTC.

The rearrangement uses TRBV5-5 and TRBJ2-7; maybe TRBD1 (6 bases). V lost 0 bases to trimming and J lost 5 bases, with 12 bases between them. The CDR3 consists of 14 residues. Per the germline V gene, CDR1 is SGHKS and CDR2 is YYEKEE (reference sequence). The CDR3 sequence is CASSLVVRGHEQYF. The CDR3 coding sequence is TGTGCCAGCAGCTTGGTTGTCAGGGGCCACGAGCAGTACTTC. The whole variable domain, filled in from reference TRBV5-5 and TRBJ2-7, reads DAGVTQSPTHLIKTRGQQVTLRCSPISGHKSVSWYQQVLGQGPQFIFQYYEKEERGRGNFPDRFSARQFPNYSSELNVNALLLGDSALYLCASSLVVRGHEQYFGPGTRLTVT.

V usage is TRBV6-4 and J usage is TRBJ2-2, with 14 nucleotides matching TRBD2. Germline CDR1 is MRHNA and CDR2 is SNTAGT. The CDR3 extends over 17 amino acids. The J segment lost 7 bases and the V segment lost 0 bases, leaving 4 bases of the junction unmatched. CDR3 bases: TGTGCCAGCAGTGACTCTGGGACTAGCGGGAGTGTCGGGGAGCTGTTTTTT. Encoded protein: CASSDSGTSGSVGELFF.

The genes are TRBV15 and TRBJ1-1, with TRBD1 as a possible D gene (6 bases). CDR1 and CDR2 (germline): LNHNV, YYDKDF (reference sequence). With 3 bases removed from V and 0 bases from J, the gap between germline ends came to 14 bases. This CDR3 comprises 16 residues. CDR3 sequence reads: CATSRGTNSVNTEAFF. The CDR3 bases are TGTGCCACCAGCAGGGGGACAAACTCGGTGAACACTGAAGCTTTCTTT.

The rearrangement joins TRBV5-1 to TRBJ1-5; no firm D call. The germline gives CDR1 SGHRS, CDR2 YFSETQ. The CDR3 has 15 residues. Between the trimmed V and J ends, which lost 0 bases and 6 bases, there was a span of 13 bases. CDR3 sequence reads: CASSLAGVVGQPQHF. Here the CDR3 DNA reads TGCGCCAGCAGCTTGGCCGGGGTTGTAGGTCAGCCCCAGCATTTT.

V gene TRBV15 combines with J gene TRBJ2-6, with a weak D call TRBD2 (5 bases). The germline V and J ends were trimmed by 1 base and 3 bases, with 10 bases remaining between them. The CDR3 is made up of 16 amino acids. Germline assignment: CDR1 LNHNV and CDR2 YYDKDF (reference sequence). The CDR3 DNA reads TGTGCCACCAGCAGAGCGACGGGGATTGGGGCCAACGTCCTGACTTTC. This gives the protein CATSRATGIGANVLTF.

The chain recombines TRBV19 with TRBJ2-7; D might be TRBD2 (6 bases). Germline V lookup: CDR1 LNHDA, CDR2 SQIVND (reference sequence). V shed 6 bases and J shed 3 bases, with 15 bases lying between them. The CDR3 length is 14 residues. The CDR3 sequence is CASRLGGSNYEQYF. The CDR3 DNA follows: TGTGCCAGTAGGCTCGGAGGGTCCAACTACGAGCAGTACTTC.

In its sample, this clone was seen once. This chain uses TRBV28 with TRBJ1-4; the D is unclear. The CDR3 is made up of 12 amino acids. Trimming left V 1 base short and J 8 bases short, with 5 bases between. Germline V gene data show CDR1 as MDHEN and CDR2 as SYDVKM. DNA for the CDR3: TGTGCCAGCAGTTTATTCCGGGAAAAACTGTTTTTT. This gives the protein CASSLFREKLFF.

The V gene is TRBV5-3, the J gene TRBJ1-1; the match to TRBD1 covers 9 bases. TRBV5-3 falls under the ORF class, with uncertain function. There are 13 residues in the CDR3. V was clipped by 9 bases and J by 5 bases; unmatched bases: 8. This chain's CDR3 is CAKKGQGRTEAFF. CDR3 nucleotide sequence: TGTGCCAAGAAAGGACAGGGGCGGACTGAAGCTTTCTTT.

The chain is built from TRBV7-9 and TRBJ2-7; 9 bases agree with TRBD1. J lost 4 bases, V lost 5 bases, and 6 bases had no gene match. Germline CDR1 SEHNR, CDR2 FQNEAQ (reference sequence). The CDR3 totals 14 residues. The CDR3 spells CASSQGQGEYEQYF. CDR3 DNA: TGTGCCAGCAGCCAGGGACAGGGAGAGTACGAGCAGTACTTC.

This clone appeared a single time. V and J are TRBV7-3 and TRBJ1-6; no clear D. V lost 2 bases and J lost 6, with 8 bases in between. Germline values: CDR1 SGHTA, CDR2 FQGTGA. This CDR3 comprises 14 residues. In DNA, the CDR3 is TGTGCCAGCAGCTTATCCCAGGTTAATTCACCCCTCCACTTT. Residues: CASSLSQVNSPLHF.

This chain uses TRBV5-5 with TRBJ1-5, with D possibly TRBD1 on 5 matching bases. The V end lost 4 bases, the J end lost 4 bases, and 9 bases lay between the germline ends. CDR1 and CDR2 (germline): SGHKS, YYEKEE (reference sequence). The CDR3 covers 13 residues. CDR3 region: CASSRSGNQPQHF. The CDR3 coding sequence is TGTGCCAGCAGCCGTTCAGGGAATCAGCCCCAGCATTTT.

CDR3 nucleotides: TGTGCCAGCGGGGATGGCGGGAATTACTACGAGCAGTACTTC. Protein: CASGDGGNYYEQYF. The rearrangement links TRBV6-1 to TRBJ2-7; D might be TRBD2 (6 bases). Per germline, CDR1 MNHNS and CDR2 SASEGT. The CDR3 runs to 14 residues. Trimming cost V 8 bases and J 3 bases, with 17 bases left between them.

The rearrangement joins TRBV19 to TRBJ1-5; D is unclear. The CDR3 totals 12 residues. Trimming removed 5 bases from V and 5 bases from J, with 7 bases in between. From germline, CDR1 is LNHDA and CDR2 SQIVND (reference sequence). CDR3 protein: CASSVTDQPQHF. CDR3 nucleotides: TGTGCCAGTAGTGTCACAGATCAGCCCCAGCATTTT.

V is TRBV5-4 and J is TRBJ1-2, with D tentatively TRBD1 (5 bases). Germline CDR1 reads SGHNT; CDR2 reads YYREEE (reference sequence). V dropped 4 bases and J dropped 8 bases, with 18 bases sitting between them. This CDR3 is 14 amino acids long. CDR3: CASSPGLPRGGYTF. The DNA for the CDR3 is TGTGCCAGCAGCCCTGGACTCCCCCGGGGGGGCTACACCTTC. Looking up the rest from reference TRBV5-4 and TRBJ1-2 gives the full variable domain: ETGVTQSPTHLIKTRGQQVTLRCSSQSGHNTVSWYQQALGQGPQFIFQYYREEENGRGNFPPRFSGLQFPNYSSELNVNALELDDSALYLCASSPGLPRGGYTFGSGTRLTVV.

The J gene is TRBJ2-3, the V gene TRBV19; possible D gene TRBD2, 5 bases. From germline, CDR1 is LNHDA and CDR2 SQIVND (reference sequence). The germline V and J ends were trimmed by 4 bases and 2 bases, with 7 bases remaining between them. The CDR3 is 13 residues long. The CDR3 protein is CASSTGITDTQYF. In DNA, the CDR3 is TGTGCCAGTAGTACCGGGATCACAGATACGCAGTATTTT.

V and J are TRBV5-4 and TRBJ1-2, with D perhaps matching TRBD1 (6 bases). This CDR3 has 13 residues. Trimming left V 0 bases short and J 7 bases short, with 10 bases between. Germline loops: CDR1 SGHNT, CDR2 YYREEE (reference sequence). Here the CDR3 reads CASSLGQGSGYTF. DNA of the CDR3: TGTGCCAGCAGCTTGGGGCAGGGGAGTGGCTACACCTTC. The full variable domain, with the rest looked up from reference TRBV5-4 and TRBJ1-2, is ETGVTQSPTHLIKTRGQQVTLRCSSQSGHNTVSWYQQALGQGPQFIFQYYREEENGRGNFPPRFSGLQFPNYSSELNVNALELDDSALYLCASSLGQGSGYTFGSGTRLTVV.

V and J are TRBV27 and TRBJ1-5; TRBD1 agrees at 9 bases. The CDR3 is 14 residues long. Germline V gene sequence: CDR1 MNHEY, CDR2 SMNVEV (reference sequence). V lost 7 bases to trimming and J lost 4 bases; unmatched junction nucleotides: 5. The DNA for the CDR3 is TGTGCCAGCACCTCGACAGGGGGTAATCAGCCCCAGCATTTT. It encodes CASTSTGGNQPQHF.